The 17 T cell receptor beta chains listed next were all sequenced from one sample in a study of shared clonotypes between healthy human individuals. This table comes from immunoSEQ multiplex PCR, and its TCRdb copy is limited to in-frame clones, with some not included. The data contain approximately 650,000 clones, just under 97% of them singletons. CD8 cells classed as naive were CD45RO-negative and positively selected for CCR7, excluding terminally differentiated effector memory CD45RA+ cells. The specimen sequenced was naive CD8+ T cells sorted from blood. These TCRs come from a woman aged 25-40 years in good health.

V and J are TRBV6-6 and TRBJ2-1; 7 positions match TRBD2. The CDR3 is 15 residues long. Germline values: CDR1 MNHNY, CDR2 SVGAGI (reference sequence). Trimming removed 7 bases from V and 1 base from J; junction bases left unmatched: 7. For the CDR3, the DNA is TGTGCCAGCACCGCGGCGGGAGTATCCTACAATGAGCAGTTCTTC. Translating gives CASTAAGVSYNEQFF.

This clone is a singleton in its sample. The chain carries TRBV4-1 and TRBJ2-3; 9 bases line up with TRBD2. The CDR3 has 15 amino acids. CDR1 and CDR2 (germline): MGHRA, YSYEKL. The J segment lost 1 base and the V segment lost 1 base, leaving 0 bases of the junction unmatched. CDR3 DNA: TGCGCCAGCAGCCAAGTAGCGGGAGGCACAGATACGCAGTATTTT. This encodes CASSQVAGGTDTQYF.

This chain joins TRBV11-2 and TRBJ1-1, with D unclear. V gave up 0 bases and J gave up 0 bases, with 8 bases separating them. The germline V gene encodes CDR1 SGHAT and CDR2 FQNNGV. CDR3 length: 15 residues. The CDR3 sequence: CASSLDPGMNTEAFF. In nucleotides, the CDR3 is TGTGCCAGCAGCTTAGATCCGGGCATGAACACTGAAGCTTTCTTT.

This chain connects TRBV19 to TRBJ2-1, with D perhaps TRBD1 (5 bases). Between the trimmed V and J ends, which lost 0 bases and 8 bases, there was a span of 11 bases. The CDR3 has 14 residues. From germline, CDR1 is LNHDA and CDR2 SQIVND (reference sequence). The DNA for the CDR3 is TGTGCCAGTAGTATAGATAGGGGTTCGTATGAGCAGTTCTTC. Translation: CASSIDRGSYEQFF.

This clone is a singleton in its sample. This chain connects TRBV9 to TRBJ1-3; D uncertain. The CDR3 has 15 residues. Germline V lookup: CDR1 SGDLS, CDR2 YYNGEE. V was shortened by 0 bases and J by 0 bases, with 7 bases between the two germline ends. CDR3 DNA sequence: TGTGCCAGCAGCGTAGGTCCTTTCTCTGGAAACACCATATATTTT. It translates to CASSVGPFSGNTIYF.

This chain links TRBV7-9 with TRBJ2-1; 15 bases map to TRBD2. CDR1 and CDR2 from the germline V gene are SEHNR and FQNEAQ (reference sequence). Losses at the gene ends were 4 bases for V and 4 bases for J; bases not matched to a gene: 8. The CDR3 totals 18 residues. The CDR3 DNA follows: TGTGCCAGCAGCTCACGGACTAGCGGGAGGGCCACATACAATGAGCAGTTCTTC. Protein sequence: CASSSRTSGRATYNEQFF.

This sequence joins TRBV11-2 and TRBJ2-7; D call uncertain. The ends were cut back, 5 bases at V and 4 bases at J, with 15 bases in the middle. Germline V CDR1 and CDR2: SGHAT, FQNNGV. The CDR3 is 14 residues long. The CDR3 bases are TGTGCCAGCAGCCCCCGTGAGGCCGGATACGAGCAGTACTTC. Protein product: CASSPREAGYEQYF.

The gene calls are TRBV5-1 and TRBJ2-3; D unclear. The V gene lost 4 bases and the J gene lost 0 bases, with 15 bases spanning the gap. CDR3 size: 16 residues. Germline CDR1 and CDR2: SGHRS and YFSETQ. The DNA for the CDR3 is TGCGCCAGCAGCAGGAAGACTCCGGCTAGCACAGATACGCAGTATTTT. Protein product: CASSRKTPASTDTQYF.

V gene TRBV20-1 combines with J gene TRBJ2-7; no clear D gene. From germline, CDR1 is DFQATT and CDR2 SNEGSKA (reference sequence). Trimming left V 3 bases short and J 6 bases short, with 9 bases between. The CDR3 spans 11 residues. This CDR3 reads CSARRVSEQYF. CDR3 DNA sequence: TGCAGTGCTAGGCGAGTCTCCGAGCAGTACTTC.

The V call is TRBV6-5, the J call TRBJ2-1; TRBD2 agrees at 11 bases. V lost 0 bases, J lost 7 bases, and 2 bases stayed unmatched. The germline V gene encodes CDR1 MNHEY and CDR2 SVGAGI. The length of the CDR3 is 15 residues. The CDR3 DNA follows: TGTGCCAGCAGTTACTCAGCTAGCGGGAGGAATGAGCAGTTCTTC. Translating gives CASSYSASGRNEQFF.

The V gene is TRBV11-2, the J gene TRBJ2-7, with D perhaps TRBD1 (6 bases). From germline, CDR1 is SGHAT and CDR2 FQNNGV. The CDR3 runs to 12 residues. V was pared by 5 bases and J by 5 bases, with 10 bases between. CDR3 nucleotide sequence: TGTGCCAGCAGCACTCGACAGGACGAGCAGTACTTC. This codes for CASSTRQDEQYF.

The chain employs TRBV19 and TRBJ2-2; D gene ambiguous. Trimming removed 5 bases from V and 4 bases from J, with 8 bases in between. CDR3 length: 13 residues. Germline V lookup: CDR1 LNHDA, CDR2 SQIVND (reference sequence). The CDR3 DNA follows: TGTGCCAGTAGTCGTCTCAGCACCGGGGAGCTGTTTTTT. Translating gives CASSRLSTGELFF.

The V gene is TRBV11-1, the J gene TRBJ2-5; D may be TRBD1 (6 bases). With 5 bases removed from V and 1 base from J, the gap between germline ends came to 11 bases. Per the germline V gene, CDR1 is SGHAT and CDR2 is FQDESV (reference sequence). CDR3 length: 14 amino acids. The CDR3: CASSPEGVQETQYF. CDR3 in DNA: TGTGCCAGCAGCCCAGAGGGGGTCCAAGAGACCCAGTACTTC.

This clone appeared a single time. The rearrangement links TRBV5-8 to TRBJ2-7, with 10 bases matching TRBD1. The junction had 9 bases not matched to a gene; V was cut back by 2 bases and J by 7 bases. Germline CDR1 is SGHTS and CDR2 is YDEGEE. The CDR3 covers 15 residues. The CDR3 spells CASSFQGQGPGEQYF. The CDR3 nucleotides read TGTGCCAGCAGCTTTCAGGGACAGGGGCCGGGAGAGCAGTACTTC.

The chain recombines TRBV9 with TRBJ2-1; 10 nucleotides match TRBD2. V lost 1 base, J lost 7 bases, and 11 bases stayed unmatched. The CDR3 runs to 17 residues. Germline CDR1 is SGDLS and CDR2 is YYNGEE. This CDR3 reads CASSVTPLAGVRNEQFF. The CDR3 DNA reads TGTGCCAGCAGCGTAACCCCCCTAGCGGGAGTTAGAAATGAGCAGTTCTTC.

The chain has TRBV19 and TRBJ2-7, with D perhaps matching TRBD2 (6 bases). Trimming shortened V by 4 bases and J by 7 bases, and 14 bases separated the two germline ends. CDR3 size: 13 residues. Germline V gene sequence: CDR1 LNHDA, CDR2 SQIVND (reference sequence). The CDR3, as DNA: TGTGCCAGTAGTAGCTGGAATGGGGGGGAGCAGTACTTC. Residues: CASSSWNGGEQYF.

V is TRBV27 and J is TRBJ1-2; 8 nucleotides agree with TRBD1. Germline V gives CDR1 MNHEY, CDR2 SMNVEV (reference sequence). The CDR3 is 11 amino acids. V was clipped by 7 bases and J by 6 bases; unmatched bases: 1. CDR3 bases: TGTGCCAGCAAGACAGGGGATGGCTACACCTTC. Translation: CASKTGDGYTF.